The sequence of this TCR beta chain was determined in a study of blood T cell repertoires in COVID-19. Original analysis: Reference gene primers were amplified, and this amplification served to estimate nucleated cell counts. Assay used: immunoSEQ multiplex PCR; TCRdb lists only in-frame clones, some missing. V, J and clone size derive from that table, while D and trimming were established from the DNA sequence. The table lists 300,000 to 400,000 clones, 86% of them singletons. This receptor was taken from a woman in her sixties or seventies with COVID-19, enrolled during active disease. Material: peripheral blood.

Here the CDR3 reads CAISRGPDTQYF. The CDR3 coding sequence is TGTGCCATCAGCAGGGGTCCAGATACGCAGTATTTT. The V gene is TRBV10-3, the J gene TRBJ2-3, with D possibly TRBD1 on 6 matching bases. V lost 6 bases to trimming and J lost 4 bases, with 8 bases between them. The CDR3 length is 12 residues. In germline, CDR1 is ENHRY, CDR2 SYGVKD.